This TCR beta chain comes out of a study of T cells after somatic rescue of genetic block. The germline V gene has CDR1 LNHNV and CDR2 YYDKDF (reference sequence). The CDR3 runs to 15 residues. V shed 0 bases and J shed 2 bases, with 10 bases lying between them. Measured with immunoSEQ multiplex PCR; TCRdb has only the in-frame clones, and not every one. The sample holds over 95,000 clones, 90% to 95% seen once. This clone was recorded only once. The chain carries TRBV15 and TRBJ2-5, with D tentatively TRBD1 (5 bases). The sequenced material came from peripheral blood mononuclear cells (PBMCs). The source is a young woman. The DNA of the CDR3 is TGTGCCACCAGCAGAGATCTGGGGCTACAAGAGACCCAGTACTTC. Translated, it gives CATSRDLGLQETQYF. The complete variable domain, with remaining parts taken from reference TRBV15 and TRBJ2-5, reads DAMVIQNPRYQVTQFGKPVTLSCSQTLNHNVMYWYQQKSSQAPKLLFHYYDKDFNNEADTPDNFQSRRPNTSFCFLDIRSPGLGDTAMYLCATSRDLGLQETQYFGPGTRLLVL.